Given below is one T cell receptor (beta chain) in context. Its antigen is undetermined. CDR3 length: 15 amino acids. V lost 3 bases to trimming and J lost 0 bases, with 12 bases between them. The germline CDR1 and CDR2 sequences are SGHNT and YENEEA. The sample belongs to a study of T cell responses to AZD1222 COVID-19 vaccine. Produced via immunoSEQ multiplex PCR; TCRdb's table is partial and in-frame only. The data hold about 260,000 clones, with over 85% observed a single time. Findings and limits, study-wide: At baseline, seropositivity was found in only six or seven AZD1222 recipients. Donors were mostly white British, more females; clonal diversity possibly underestimated. Vaccine-related CD4 TCRs covered spike, predominating at 160-218 and 743-854.

The source of this sequence is an adult in good health. Sequencing was performed on peripheral blood, taken on day 0 of AZD1222 vaccination. This chain connects TRBV11-3 to TRBJ2-7, with D perhaps matching TRBD1 or TRBD2 (7 bases each). CDR3: CASSLGRGLSYEQYF. Written as DNA, the CDR3 is TGTGCCAGCAGCTTGGGGAGGGGGCTCTCCTACGAGCAGTACTTC.